This T cell receptor (beta chain) is from a study of response to subunit inactivated influenza vaccine. This clonotype has a handful of counts. TCRdb ran MiXCR on the RT-PCR reads and lists one entry per CDR3 protein. The sample lists fewer than 700,000 distinct CDR3 sequences; 10% to 15% were seen once. The sequence derives from a man over 45 who received an inactivated influenza vaccine. The starting material was PBMCs from blood, obtained roughly 46 days after vaccination.

DNA of the CDR3: TGCAGTGCTAGGGTGCGACGGGGCTATGGCTACACCTTC. Residues: CSARVRRGYGYTF. V and J are TRBV20-1 and TRBJ1-2; D is undetermined. V was trimmed by 3 bases and J by 4 bases, leaving 12 bases between them. The CDR3 is made up of 13 amino acids. The germline CDR1 and CDR2 sequences are DFQATT and SNEGSKA (reference sequence).